This T cell receptor beta chain appears in the sequencing data of a study of blood T cell repertoires in COVID-19. For the study at large: T cells, B-cell-depleted T cells, or PBMCs provided the cDNA or gDNA that served as material.

Some clones are missing from TCRdb's copy, which holds only in-frame ones; the method was immunoSEQ multiplex PCR. The sample lists roughly 240,000 clones, roughly 85% occurring once. Between the trimmed V and J ends, which lost 6 bases and 5 bases, there was a span of 22 bases. The CDR3 length is 16 residues. The germline V gene encodes CDR1 MDHEN and CDR2 SYDVKM. During active infection, Seattle patients enrolled and were then monitored through disease. The sequence was collected from a man over 45 with COVID-19, enrolled during active disease. The specimen was peripheral blood. V and J are TRBV28 and TRBJ2-5, with D unresolved. The CDR3 bases are TGTGCCAGCAGCCTCGTACGAGGCCCCCGACCGGAGACCCAGTACTTC. Translation: CASSLVRGPRPETQYF.